This TCR beta chain came from a study of neurological immune-mediated disorders. TCRdb ran MiXCR on the 5' RACE reads and lists one entry per CDR3 protein. The table shows around 49,000 distinct CDR3 sequences, with about 12% occurring only once. The germline V gene has CDR1 SGHRS and CDR2 YFSETQ. This CDR3 spans 17 amino acids. V lost 4 bases and J lost 5, with 24 bases in between. Time point noted: longitudinal time-point 3. This clonotype appeared a few times. Material: PBMCs. This sequence originates from a male donor with HTLV-1-associated myelopathy (HAM/TSP). This sequence joins TRBV5-1 and TRBJ1-2; D is unclear. The CDR3 spells CASSPPFSSQRLYGYTF. The CDR3 DNA is TGCGCCAGCAGCCCTCCATTCAGCTCCCAGAGACTGTATGGCTACACCTTC.